This T cell receptor beta chain was sequenced during a study of T cells after posttransplantation cyclophosphamide. Assay: immunoSEQ multiplex PCR; the TCRdb copy retains only in-frame clones and omits some. The sample consists of more than 20,000 clones, 86% of them appearing once. V lost 1 base, J lost 3 bases, and 15 bases stayed unmatched. CDR1 and CDR2 from the germline V gene are MNHEY and SMNVEV (reference sequence). The CDR3 sequence is 18 residues long. The sequence derives from a woman aged 55-75 years with a blood cancer, CMV-positive, and with a related stem cell donor. The material sequenced was PBMCs. The V call is TRBV27, the J call TRBJ2-7; 7 bases agree with TRBD2. CDR3 in DNA: TGTGCCAGCAGTTTATACGCCTGGGGGGGAGGAGAGGGCTACGAGCAGTACTTC. It codes for CASSLYAWGGGEGYEQYF.